The 5 T cell receptor beta chains below all came from one sample that was sequenced in a study of blood T cell repertoires in COVID-19. Method: immunoSEQ multiplex PCR; TCRdb's copy keeps in-frame clones and lacks some. The sample contains under 300,000 clones, approximately 88% of which appear only once. Sequenced material: PBMCs or T cells enriched from blood (not recorded which). These TCRs come from a woman between 40 and 50 years old with acute COVID-19.

V usage is TRBV5-4 and J usage is TRBJ1-2; 9 bases are a match to TRBD1. V lost 3 bases to trimming and J lost 4 bases; unmatched junction nucleotides: 7. The CDR3 runs 15 residues. Germline-derived CDR1 and CDR2 are SGHNT and YYREEE (reference sequence). CDR3 bases: TGTGCCAGCAGCTCCGGGACAGGGCTTTTCTATGGCTACACCTTC. It encodes CASSSGTGLFYGYTF.

The chain couples TRBV25-1 to TRBJ2-6; possible D gene TRBD1, 6 bases. The CDR3 has 16 amino acids. The V gene lost 1 base and the J gene lost 2 bases, with 9 bases spanning the gap. From germline, CDR1 is MGHDK and CDR2 SYGVNS. The CDR3 here is CASSELGGTGANVLTF. In DNA form, the CDR3 reads TGTGCCAGCAGTGAATTAGGGGGTACTGGGGCCAACGTCCTGACTTTC.

The gene calls are TRBV19 and TRBJ1-2; 7 bases are a match to TRBD1. The CDR3 length is 13 residues. The V gene end was trimmed by 7 bases and the J gene end by 5 bases; junction bases not matched to a gene: 7. Germline V gives CDR1 LNHDA, CDR2 SQIVND (reference sequence). DNA of the CDR3: TGTGCCAGTAACACAGGGGTTTCGTATGGCTACACCTTC. The encoded protein is CASNTGVSYGYTF.

V is TRBV30 and J is TRBJ2-1, with 8 bases fitting TRBD2. The CDR3 contains 16 residues. Germline assignment: CDR1 GTSNPN and CDR2 SVGIG (reference sequence). With 0 bases clipped from V and 9 bases from J, the junction kept 13 bases outside the gene matches. The CDR3 coding sequence is TGTGCCTGGAGTGTACTCCCAGCGGGAGTTGGTGGTGAGCAGTTCTTC. Encoded protein: CAWSVLPAGVGGEQFF.

V is TRBV19 and J is TRBJ1-5; D may be TRBD1 (6 bases). Germline CDR1 and CDR2: LNHDA and SQIVND (reference sequence). Trimming left V 5 bases short and J 3 bases short, with 17 bases between. This CDR3 region has 16 residues. The CDR3 spells CASSSISRGDNQPQHF. CDR3 nucleotide sequence: TGTGCCAGTAGTTCGATATCCAGGGGTGACAATCAGCCCCAGCATTTT.